This T cell receptor beta chain is drawn from a study of blood T cell repertoires in COVID-19. The overall study: Sites across the United States, Italy and Spain contributed samples from acute and convalescent COVID-19. PBMCs, B-cell-depleted T cells, or T cells were the source of the cDNA or gDNA that made up the material.

V lost 1 base, J lost 0 bases, and 10 bases lay in between. The germline gives CDR1 GTSNPN, CDR2 SVGIG (reference sequence). This CDR3 has 15 residues. Study processing details: By means of reference gene primer amplification, nucleated cell counts were estimated. Clones were sequenced by immunoSEQ multiplex PCR, and TCRdb holds only the in-frame ones, with some missing. The V and J calls and clone size were taken over from that table, and D and trimming were inferred from the DNA. The repertoire holds some 170,000 clones, with approximately 79% as singletons. The sequenced material came from peripheral blood. V and J are TRBV30 and TRBJ1-3; maybe TRBD1 (5 bases). The origin of this receptor is a woman at least 80 years old with acute or convalescent COVID-19. As DNA, the CDR3 is TGTGCCTGGAGTGAGGGGCTGATCTCTGGAAACACCATATATTTT. It is translated as CAWSEGLISGNTIYF.